The clone carrying this T cell receptor beta chain was counted ten times or more. From germline, CDR1 is SGHNT and CDR2 YENEEA. V shed 3 bases and J shed 6 bases, with 11 bases lying between them. The CDR3 runs 14 residues. The data originate from a study of sequential checkpoint blockade in melanoma. Study-wide context: Matched biopsies came pretreatment and at week 13 for approximately 20 patients.

Treatment given: randomized to nivolumab then ipilimumab (arm A) or the reverse (arm B). Patients had received no earlier DNA-damaging chemotherapy. Data came from immunoSEQ multiplex PCR; TCRdb stores just in-frame clones and leaves some out. The table lists some 8,000 clones, more than 25% of them singletons, with less than 6.5% in the top ten. The V and J genes are TRBV11-3 and TRBJ1-4; D unclear. This receptor was identified in a human donor with melanoma. Sequenced material: tumor tissue (inferred from file names), taken from a patient given nivolumab and ipilimumab in sequence. In nucleotides, the CDR3 is TGTGCCAGCAGCTTGAGGAGCGATGATGAAAAACTGTTTTTT. As protein: CASSLRSDDEKLFF.